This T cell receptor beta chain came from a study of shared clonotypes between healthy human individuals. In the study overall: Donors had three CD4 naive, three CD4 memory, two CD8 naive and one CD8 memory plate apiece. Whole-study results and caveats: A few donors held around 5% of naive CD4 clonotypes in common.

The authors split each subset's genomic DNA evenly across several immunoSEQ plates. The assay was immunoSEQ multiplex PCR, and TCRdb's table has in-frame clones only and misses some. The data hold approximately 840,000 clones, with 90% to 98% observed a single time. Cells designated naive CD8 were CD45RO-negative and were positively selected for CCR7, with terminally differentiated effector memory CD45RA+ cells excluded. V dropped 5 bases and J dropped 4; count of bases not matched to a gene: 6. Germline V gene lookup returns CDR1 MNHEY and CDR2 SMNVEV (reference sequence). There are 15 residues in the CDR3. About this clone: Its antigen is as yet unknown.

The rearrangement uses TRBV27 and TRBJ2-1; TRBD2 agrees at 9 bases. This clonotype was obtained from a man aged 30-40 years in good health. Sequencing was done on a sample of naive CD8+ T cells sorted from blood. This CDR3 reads CASSGASGVYNEQFF. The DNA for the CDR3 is TGTGCCAGCAGTGGGGCTAGCGGGGTGTACAATGAGCAGTTCTTC.